This T cell receptor beta chain was obtained from a study of cytomegalovirus exposure and HLA in healthy donors. Both 60 Vbeta primers and 13 Jbeta primers went into the PCR. The method was immunoSEQ multiplex PCR; TCRdb's version includes in-frame clones alone and lacks a portion of them. The sample comprises about 200,000 clones, 70% to 80% of which are singletons, and 15% to 17% rests with the top ten. CDR3 length: 16 residues. The germline gives CDR1 ENHRY, CDR2 SYGVKD. V lost 9 bases, J lost 2 bases, and 13 bases stayed unmatched. General observations from the study: In a later analysis, TCR beta V- and J-gene trimming showed a link to a missense DCLRE1C variant.

Details on this clone: Its antigen is not identified.

Sample: PBMCs. The V and J genes are TRBV10-3 and TRBJ2-5, with 9 nucleotides matching TRBD2. The origin of this receptor is a man in his forties in good health and CMV-seronegative. CDR3 region: CAIAVGGGARQETQYF. CDR3 in DNA: TGTGCCATTGCCGTGGGCGGGGGGGCCCGGCAAGAGACCCAGTACTTC.